The source of this TCR beta chain is a study of shared clonotypes between healthy human individuals. All donors qualified as healthy HIV-negative adults and had experienced no recent acute infections or vaccinations. This CDR3 spans 15 amino acids. Losses at the gene ends were 6 bases for V and 4 bases for J; bases not matched to a gene: 11. CDR1 is MNHNS, CDR2 SASEGT, per germline. At a deep level, the assay was run. Only in-frame clones appear in the TCRdb table, and some are missing; sequencing was by immunoSEQ multiplex PCR. The sample carries a few hundred thousand clones, over 65% recorded once.

Specimen: memory CD4+ T cells sorted from blood. The subset was: CD45RA-negative fraction. J is TRBJ2-5 and V is TRBV6-1, with 7 bases that match TRBD1. This clonotype was obtained from a man aged 25-45 years in good health. The CDR3, as DNA: TGTGCCAGCAGCAGAAAGCAGGGGGTTGGAGAGACCCAGTACTTC. Translated, it gives CASSRKQGVGETQYF.